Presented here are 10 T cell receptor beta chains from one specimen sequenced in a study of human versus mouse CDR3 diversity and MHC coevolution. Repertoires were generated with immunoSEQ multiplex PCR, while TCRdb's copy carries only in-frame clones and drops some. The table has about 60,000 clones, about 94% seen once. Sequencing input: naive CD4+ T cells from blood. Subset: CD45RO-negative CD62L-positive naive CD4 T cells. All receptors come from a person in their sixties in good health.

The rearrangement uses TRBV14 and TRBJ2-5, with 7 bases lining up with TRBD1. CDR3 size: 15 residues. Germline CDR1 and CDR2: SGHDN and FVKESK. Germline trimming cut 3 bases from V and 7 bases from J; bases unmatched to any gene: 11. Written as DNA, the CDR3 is TGTGCCAGCAGCCACCTCGGACAGGAAGACGCGACCCAGTACTTC. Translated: CASSHLGQEDATQYF.

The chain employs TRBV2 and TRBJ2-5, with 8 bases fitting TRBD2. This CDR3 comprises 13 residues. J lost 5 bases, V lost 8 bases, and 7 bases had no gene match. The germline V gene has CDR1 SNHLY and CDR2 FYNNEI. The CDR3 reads CASGPEREETQYF. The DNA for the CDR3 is TGTGCCAGCGGCCCGGAGCGGGAGGAGACCCAGTACTTC.

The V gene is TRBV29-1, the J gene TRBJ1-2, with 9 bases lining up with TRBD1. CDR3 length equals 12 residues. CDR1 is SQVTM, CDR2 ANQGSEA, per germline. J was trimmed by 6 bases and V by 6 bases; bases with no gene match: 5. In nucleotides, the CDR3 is TGCAGCGTCGGCGGGACAGGGAATGGCTACACCTTC. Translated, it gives CSVGGTGNGYTF.

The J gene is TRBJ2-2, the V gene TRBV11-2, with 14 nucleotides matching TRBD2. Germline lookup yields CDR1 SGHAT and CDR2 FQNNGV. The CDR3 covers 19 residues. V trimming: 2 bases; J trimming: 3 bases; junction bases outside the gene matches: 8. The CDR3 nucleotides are TGTGCCAGCAGCTTAAGGACTAGCGGGGGGACGGGGGACACCGGGGAGCTGTTTTTT. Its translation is CASSLRTSGGTGDTGELFF.

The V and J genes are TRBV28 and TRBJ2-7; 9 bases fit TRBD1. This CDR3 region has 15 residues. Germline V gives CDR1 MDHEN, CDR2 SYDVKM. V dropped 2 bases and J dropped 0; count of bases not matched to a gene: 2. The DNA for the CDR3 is TGTGCCAGCAGTTTAGCGGGACAGGGCTCCTACGAGCAGTACTTC. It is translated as CASSLAGQGSYEQYF.

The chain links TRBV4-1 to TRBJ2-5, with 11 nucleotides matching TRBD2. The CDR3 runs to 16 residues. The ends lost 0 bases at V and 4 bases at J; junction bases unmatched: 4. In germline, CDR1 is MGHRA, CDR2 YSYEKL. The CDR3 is CASSQETSGRGETQYF. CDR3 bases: TGCGCCAGCAGCCAAGAAACTAGCGGGAGAGGAGAGACCCAGTACTTC.

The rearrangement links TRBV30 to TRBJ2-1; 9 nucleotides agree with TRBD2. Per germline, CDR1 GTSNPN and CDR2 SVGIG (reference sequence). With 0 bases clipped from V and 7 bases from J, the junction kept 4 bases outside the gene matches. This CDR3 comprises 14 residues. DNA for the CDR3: TGTGCCTGGAGTGTACTGAGCGGGAGGAATGAGCAGTTCTTC. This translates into CAWSVLSGRNEQFF.

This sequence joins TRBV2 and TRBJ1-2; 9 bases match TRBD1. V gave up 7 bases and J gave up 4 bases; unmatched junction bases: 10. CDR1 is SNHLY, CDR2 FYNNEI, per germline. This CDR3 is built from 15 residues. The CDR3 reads CASMSRDREPYGYTF. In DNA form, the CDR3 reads TGTGCCAGCATGAGCCGGGACAGGGAGCCCTATGGCTACACCTTC.

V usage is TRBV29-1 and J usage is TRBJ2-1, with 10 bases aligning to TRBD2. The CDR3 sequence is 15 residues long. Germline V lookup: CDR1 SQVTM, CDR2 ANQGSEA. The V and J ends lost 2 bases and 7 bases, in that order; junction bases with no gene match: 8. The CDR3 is CSVELSLAGINEQFF. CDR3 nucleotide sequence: TGCAGCGTTGAACTGTCACTAGCGGGAATTAATGAGCAGTTCTTC.

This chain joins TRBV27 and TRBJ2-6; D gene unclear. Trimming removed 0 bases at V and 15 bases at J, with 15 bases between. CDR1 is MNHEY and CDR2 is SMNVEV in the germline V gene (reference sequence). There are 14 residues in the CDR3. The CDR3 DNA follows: TGTGCCAGCAGTTTATCGGGTTCCCTTGCGGCCCTGACTTTC. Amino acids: CASSLSGSLAALTF.